One and the same sample provided the 17 T cell receptor beta chains below, sequenced in a study of blood T cell repertoires in COVID-19 (dated by TCRdb to 2020 to 2021). Receptors were amplified or captured by the immunoSEQ multiplex PCR assay. The source is immuneACCESS, and TCRdb retained only in-frame sequences with V and J called. Part of the clones is not carried over; for the studies checked, unresolved V genes explain less than half of this, and the remainder is unexplained. Recorded for this sample are 110,000 or so clones; over 70% of them occurred a single time. Approximately 1.5% of the sample rests with the top ten. Sample: peripheral blood. The receptor source for this set is a man in his fifties with acute or convalescent COVID-19.

The table lists this clone with a few counts. The gene calls are TRBV5-1 and TRBJ1-2, with no clear D. The germline V gene encodes CDR1 SGHRS and CDR2 YFSETQ. V gave up 4 bases and J gave up 7 bases, with 17 bases separating them. The CDR3 is made up of 14 amino acids. Here the CDR3 DNA reads TGCGCCAGCAGCATCCAATCCGGAGAGGCTGGCTACACCTTC. Translated, it gives CASSIQSGEAGYTF.

This chain uses TRBV7-6 with TRBJ2-1; 10 positions agree with TRBD2. Germline CDR1 and CDR2: SGHVS and FNYEAQ. Trimming removed 1 base from V and 6 bases from J; junction bases left unmatched: 3. This CDR3 is 15 amino acids long. For the CDR3, the DNA is TGTGCCAGCAGCTTAGGGACTAGCGGCGTCAATGAGCAGTTCTTC. As protein: CASSLGTSGVNEQFF.

This clone was detected a few times. V usage is TRBV7-3 and J usage is TRBJ2-2, with D possibly being TRBD2 (6 bases). The CDR3 sequence is 15 residues long. Germline CDR1 SGHTA, CDR2 FQGTGA. Trimming stripped 2 bases from V and 7 bases from J, with 14 bases between. The DNA for the CDR3 is TGTGCCAGCAGCTTAGATTCCGGGAGAAGCGGGGAGCTGTTTTTT. This sequence encodes CASSLDSGRSGELFF.

This clone was found once. Here the CDR3 reads CASSQTGYSNQPQHF. Here the CDR3 DNA reads TGTGCCAGCAGCCAAACAGGATATAGCAATCAGCCCCAGCATTTT. The chain uses TRBV4-2 and TRBJ1-5; D might be TRBD1 (5 bases). Per the germline V gene, CDR1 is LGHNA and CDR2 is YNFKEQ. The V gene lost 2 bases and the J gene lost 0 bases, with 8 bases spanning the gap. The CDR3 contains 15 residues.

The rearrangement uses TRBV5-1 and TRBJ1-2; 7 bases match TRBD1. Germline V lookup: CDR1 SGHRS, CDR2 YFSETQ. V was clipped by 0 bases and J by 2 bases; unmatched bases: 10. The CDR3 covers 17 residues. The chain's CDR3 is CASSLDSRDRENYGYTF. The CDR3 nucleotides read TGCGCCAGCAGCTTGGACTCGCGGGACAGAGAAAACTATGGCTACACCTTC.

The chain has TRBV6-2 or TRBV6-3 and TRBJ2-1; weak D call: TRBD2 (5 bases). Germline V gene lookup returns CDR1 MNHEY and CDR2 SVGEGT. The CDR3 is 14 amino acids. The V and J ends lost 2 bases and 8 bases respectively, with 13 bases between them. This CDR3 reads CASSYRRGIDEQFF. For the CDR3, the DNA is TGTGCCAGCAGTTACCGTCGAGGGATCGATGAGCAGTTCTTC.

The count of this clone is one. The J gene is TRBJ1-4, the V gene TRBV29-1, with 7 bases that match TRBD1. Germline V gene sequence: CDR1 SQVTM, CDR2 ANQGSEA. The trim removed 4 bases at V and 6 bases at J, leaving 5 bases unmatched. This CDR3 region has 13 residues. CDR3 DNA sequence: TGCAGCGTTGCAGGTCAGGGGGATGAAAAACTGTTTTTT. Its protein product is CSVAGQGDEKLFF.

The chain joins TRBV19 to TRBJ2-1; D might be TRBD2 (6 bases). V was trimmed by 10 bases and J by 1 base, leaving 11 bases between them. The CDR3 is 13 amino acids. Germline V gene data show CDR1 as LNHDA and CDR2 as SQIVND (reference sequence). As DNA, the CDR3 is TGTGCCACCCGGGGACTTTCCTACAATGAGCAGTTCTTC. This translates into CATRGLSYNEQFF.

This chain uses TRBV5-1 with TRBJ2-7, with D possibly matching TRBD1 (6 bases). With 4 bases removed from V and 1 base from J, the gap between germline ends came to 9 bases. This CDR3 region has 13 residues. CDR1 and CDR2 from the germline V gene are SGHRS and YFSETQ. The CDR3 nucleotides are TGCGCCAGCAGCACGGACAGATCCTACGAGCAGTACTTC. This gives the protein CASSTDRSYEQYF.

This sequence joins TRBV19 and TRBJ1-5, with 8 bases lining up with TRBD1. CDR1 and CDR2 from the germline V gene are LNHDA and SQIVND (reference sequence). The length of the CDR3 is 13 residues. V lost 3 bases to trimming and J lost 9 bases; unmatched junction nucleotides: 4. CDR3 bases: TGTGCCAGTAGTATCACCGGGACAGGGCCCCAGCATTTT. This gives the protein CASSITGTGPQHF.

The chain is built from TRBV3-1 (or the pseudogene TRBV3-2) and TRBJ2-1, with 14 bases identical to TRBD2. CDR3 size: 16 residues. CDR1 and CDR2 from the germline V gene are LGHDT and YNNKEL (reference sequence). V was clipped by 4 bases and J by 6 bases; unmatched bases: 5. The DNA of the CDR3 is TGTGCCAGCAGCCGGGGGACTAGCGGGGGAGTCAATGAGCAGTTCTTC. Translating gives CASSRGTSGGVNEQFF.

The DNA of the CDR3 is TGTGCCAGCAACATTCCAGGGGGGAACACTGAAGCTTTCTTT. Translation gives CASNIPGGNTEAFF. The chain recombines TRBV5-4 with TRBJ1-1; 7 positions agree with TRBD1. Germline V gene sequence: CDR1 SGHNT, CDR2 YYREEE (reference sequence). The V and J ends lost 6 bases and 1 base, in that order; junction bases with no gene match: 6. This CDR3 comprises 14 residues. Variable domain in full (rest from reference TRBV5-4 and TRBJ1-1): ETGVTQSPTHLIKTRGQQVTLRCSSQSGHNTVSWYQQALGQGPQFIFQYYREEENGRGNFPPRFSGLQFPNYSSELNVNALELDDSALYLCASNIPGGNTEAFFGQGTRLTVV.

The rearrangement uses TRBV6-6 and TRBJ1-2; 7 bases line up with TRBD1. The germline V gene encodes CDR1 MNHNY and CDR2 SVGAGI (reference sequence). The CDR3 extends over 13 amino acids. The J segment lost 8 bases and the V segment lost 4 bases, leaving 7 bases of the junction unmatched. This chain's CDR3 is CASSLKTGMGYTF. The CDR3 nucleotides are TGTGCCAGCAGTTTAAAGACAGGGATGGGCTACACCTTC.

This chain connects TRBV29-1 to TRBJ2-3; maybe TRBD1 (5 bases). The V gene's germline CDR1 is SQVTM and CDR2 ANQGSEA. V was trimmed by 7 bases and J by 4 bases, leaving 18 bases between them. The CDR3 is made up of 14 amino acids. CDR3 DNA sequence: TGCAGCGCCCCTACAGGATCATCAGCAGATACGCAGTATTTT. It is translated as CSAPTGSSADTQYF.

V usage is TRBV7-9 and J usage is TRBJ2-1; 15 bases map to TRBD2. J lost 9 bases, V lost 5 bases, and 2 bases had no gene match. Germline V gene lookup returns CDR1 SEHNR and CDR2 FQNEAQ (reference sequence). The CDR3 has 14 amino acids. The CDR3, as DNA: TGTGCCAGCAGCCCGGGACTAGCGGGGGGTGAGCAGTTCTTC. It specifies CASSPGLAGGEQFF.

The chain recombines TRBV6-1 with TRBJ1-5, with no clear D. Trimming stripped 1 base from V and 10 bases from J, with 17 bases between. Per germline, CDR1 MNHNS and CDR2 SASEGT. The CDR3 is 15 amino acids. CDR3 residues: CASSEVDGSRQPQHF. The CDR3 region has the DNA TGTGCCAGCAGTGAAGTGGATGGGAGCCGACAACCCCAGCATTTT.

Concerning this clone: The sample has other DNA sequences that encode this CDR3 too. The chain joins TRBV4-1 to TRBJ1-5; D is unclear. Between the trimmed V and J ends, which lost 1 base and 0 bases, there was a span of 7 bases. Per germline, CDR1 MGHRA and CDR2 YSYEKL. The CDR3 spans 15 residues. For the CDR3, the DNA is TGCGCCAGCAGCCAAGTTCGGGGTAGCAATCAGCCCCAGCATTTT. Translation gives CASSQVRGSNQPQHF.